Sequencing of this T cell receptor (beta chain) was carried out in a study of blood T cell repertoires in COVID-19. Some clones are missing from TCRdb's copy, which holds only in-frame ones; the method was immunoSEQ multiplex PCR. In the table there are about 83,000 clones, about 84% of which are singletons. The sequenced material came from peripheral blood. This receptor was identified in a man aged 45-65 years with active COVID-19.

CDR3 nucleotides: TGTGCCAGCAGTTTCGGGACACGATCCTACAATGAGCAGTTCTTC. It translates to CASSFGTRSYNEQFF. The genes are TRBV5-8 and TRBJ2-1, with D perhaps matching TRBD1 (6 bases). Germline CDR1 is SGHTS and CDR2 is YDEGEE. V was trimmed by 5 bases and J by 1 base, leaving 13 bases between them. This CDR3 is 15 amino acids long. Using reference TRBV5-8 and TRBJ2-1 for the parts outside the CDR3, the full variable domain is EAGVTQSPTHLIKTRGQQATLRCSPISGHTSVYWYQQALGLGLQFLLWYDEGEERNRGNFPPRFSGRQFPNYSSELNVNALELEDSALYLCASSFGTRSYNEQFFGPGTRLTVL.